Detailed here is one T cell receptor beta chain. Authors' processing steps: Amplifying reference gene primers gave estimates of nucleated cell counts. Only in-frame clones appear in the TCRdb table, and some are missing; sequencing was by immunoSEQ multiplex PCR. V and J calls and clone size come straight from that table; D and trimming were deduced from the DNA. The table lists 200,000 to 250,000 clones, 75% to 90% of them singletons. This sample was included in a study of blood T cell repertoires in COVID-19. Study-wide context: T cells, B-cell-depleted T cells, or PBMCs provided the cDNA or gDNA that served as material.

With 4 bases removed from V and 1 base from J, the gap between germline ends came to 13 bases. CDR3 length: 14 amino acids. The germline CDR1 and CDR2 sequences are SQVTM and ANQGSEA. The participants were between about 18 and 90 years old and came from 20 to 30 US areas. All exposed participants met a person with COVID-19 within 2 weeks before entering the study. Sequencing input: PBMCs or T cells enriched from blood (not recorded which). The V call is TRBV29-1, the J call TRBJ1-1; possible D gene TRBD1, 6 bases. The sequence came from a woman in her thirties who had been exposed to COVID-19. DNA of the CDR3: TGCAGCGTTGTGGTACGGGGACAGAACACTGAAGCTTTCTTT. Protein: CSVVVRGQNTEAFF. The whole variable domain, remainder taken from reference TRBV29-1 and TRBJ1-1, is SAVISQKPSRDICQRGTSLTIQCQVDSQVTMMFWYRQQPGQSLTLIATANQGSEATYESGFVIDKFPISRPNLTFSTLTVSNMSPEDSSIYLCSVVVRGQNTEAFFGQGTRLTVV.